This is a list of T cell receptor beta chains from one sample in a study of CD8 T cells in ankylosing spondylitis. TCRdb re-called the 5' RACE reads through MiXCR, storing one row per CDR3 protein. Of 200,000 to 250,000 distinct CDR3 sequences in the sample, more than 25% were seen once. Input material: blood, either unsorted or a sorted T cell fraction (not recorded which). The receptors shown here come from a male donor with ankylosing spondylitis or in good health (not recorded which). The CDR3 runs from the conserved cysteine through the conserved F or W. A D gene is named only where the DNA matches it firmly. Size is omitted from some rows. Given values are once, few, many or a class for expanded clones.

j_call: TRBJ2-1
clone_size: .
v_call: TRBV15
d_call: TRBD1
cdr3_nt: TGTGCCACCAGCAGAGGCCGGACAGGGCACAATGAGCAGTTCTTC
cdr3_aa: CATSRGRTGHNEQFF

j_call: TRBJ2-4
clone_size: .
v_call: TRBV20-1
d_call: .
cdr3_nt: TGCAGTGCTAAGGACAGTCAGAACATTCAGTACTTC
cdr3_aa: CSAKDSQNIQYF

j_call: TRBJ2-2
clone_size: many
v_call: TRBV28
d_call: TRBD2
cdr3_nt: TGTGCCAGCATCCCTAGCGGGAGGGCCGACGGGGAGCTGTTTTTT
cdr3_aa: CASIPSGRADGELFF

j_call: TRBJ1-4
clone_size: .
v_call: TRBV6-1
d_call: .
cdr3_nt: TGTGCCAGCAGGACAGGTGGTGCTAATGAAAAACTGTTTTTT
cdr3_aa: CASRTGGANEKLFF

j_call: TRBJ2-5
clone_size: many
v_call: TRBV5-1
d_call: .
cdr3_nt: TGCGCCAGCAGCCCGCCTGGCAGGTCCCAAGAGACCCAGTACTTC
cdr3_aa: CASSPPGRSQETQYF

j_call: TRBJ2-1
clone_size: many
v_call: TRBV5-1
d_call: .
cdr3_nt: TGCGCCAGCAGCGTTCAGGGCGGTGAGCAGTTCTTC
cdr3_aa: CASSVQGGEQFF

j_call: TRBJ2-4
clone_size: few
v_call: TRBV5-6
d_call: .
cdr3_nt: TGTGCCAGCAGCTGCCGCCAAACGGAAGAGTACATTCAGTACTTC
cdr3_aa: CASSCRQTEEYIQYF

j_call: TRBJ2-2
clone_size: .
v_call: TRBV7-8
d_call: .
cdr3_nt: TGTGCCAGCAGCAGGATGCTCAACACCGGGGAGCTGTTTTTT
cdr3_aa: CASSRMLNTGELFF

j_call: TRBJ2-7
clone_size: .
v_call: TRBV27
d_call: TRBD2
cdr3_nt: TGTGCCAGCAGTCTAGGGACTAGCGGGAGAGACGAGCAGTACTTC
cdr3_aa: CASSLGTSGRDEQYF

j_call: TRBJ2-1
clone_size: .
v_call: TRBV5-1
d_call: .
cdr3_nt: TGCGCCAGCAGCTCAGAGCCTAGCTCCTACAATGAGCAGTTCTTC
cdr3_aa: CASSSEPSSYNEQFF

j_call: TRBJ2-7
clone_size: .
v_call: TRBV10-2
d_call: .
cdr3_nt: TGCGCCAGCAGATCCCTAGCAGTCTACGAGCAGTACTTC
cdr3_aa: CASRSLAVYEQYF

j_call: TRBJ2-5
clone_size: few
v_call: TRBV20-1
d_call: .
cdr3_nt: TGCAGTGCTAGAGGCTTGAGGGAGGATCAAGAGACCCAGTACTTC
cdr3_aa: CSARGLREDQETQYF

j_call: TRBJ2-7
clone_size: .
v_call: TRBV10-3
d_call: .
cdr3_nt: TGTGCCATCAGTGAAATGGCCTACGAGCAGTACTTC
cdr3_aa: CAISEMAYEQYF

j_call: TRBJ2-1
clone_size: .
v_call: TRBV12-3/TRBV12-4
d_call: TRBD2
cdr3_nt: TGTGTTAGCAGTTTTGGGACTAGCCGATCGCGCGGGAATGAGCAGTTCTTC
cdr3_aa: CVSSFGTSRSRGNEQFF

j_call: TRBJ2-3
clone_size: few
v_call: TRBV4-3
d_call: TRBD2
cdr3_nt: TGCGCCAGCAGCCGATCCGGGACTAGCGGGAGCACAGATACGCAGTATTTT
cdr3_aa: CASSRSGTSGSTDTQYF

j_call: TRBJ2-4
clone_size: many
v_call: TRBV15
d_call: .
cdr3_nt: TGTGCCACCAGCAGAGAGGGCCATGGGTTCCAAAACATTCAGTACTTC
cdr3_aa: CATSREGHGFQNIQYF